One sample yielded the 29 T cell receptor beta chains listed below, sequenced in a study of vaccination effects on CD4 cells after COVID-19. What these receptors recognize is not known. Before sequencing took place, the ViraFEST assay used viral peptide pools to expand antigen-specific CD4+ T cells. A roughly 10-day culture period preceded the isolation of CD4+ T cells. Every participant took two doses of the BNT162b2 or mRNA-1273 vaccine. Method: immunoSEQ multiplex PCR; TCRdb's copy keeps in-frame clones and lacks some. The sample has tens of thousands of clones, just under 75% seen once. The source was CD4+ T cells from PBMCs cultured with HCoV-229E spike peptides, collected after COVID-19 vaccination. The origin of the receptors is a human donor who received a COVID-19 vaccine.

The chain carries TRBV20-1 and TRBJ2-7; D is unclear. CDR1 and CDR2 (germline): DFQATT, SNEGSKA (reference sequence). CDR3 length equals 11 residues. V dropped 5 bases and J dropped 3 bases, with 8 bases sitting between them. The CDR3 sequence is CSASADYEQYV. CDR3 sequence (DNA): TGCAGTGCTTCCGCAGACTACGAGCAGTACGTC.

The chain combines TRBV5-1 with TRBJ1-2, with 9 nucleotides matching TRBD1. Trimming removed 4 bases from V and 4 bases from J; junction bases left unmatched: 14. The CDR3 runs to 17 residues. From germline, CDR1 is SGHRS and CDR2 YFSETQ. The CDR3 region is CASSLLRQGVGSYGYTF. Written as DNA, the CDR3 is TGCGCCAGCAGCCTATTAAGACAGGGGGTAGGGAGCTATGGCTACACCTTC.

The rearrangement joins TRBV6-5 to TRBJ2-3, with D hard to call. The CDR3 contains 15 residues. Germline CDR1 is MNHEY and CDR2 is SVGAGI. Trimming removed 0 bases at V and 4 bases at J, with 11 bases between. The DNA of the CDR3 is TGTGCCAGCAGTTACTCTAGTGGGTTTTCAGATACGCAGTATTTT. Residues: CASSYSSGFSDTQYF.

The rearrangement uses TRBV27 and TRBJ1-5; maybe TRBD1 (5 bases). Germline assignment: CDR1 MNHEY and CDR2 SMNVEV (reference sequence). This CDR3 spans 16 amino acids. Between the trimmed V and J ends, which lost 4 bases and 0 bases, there was a span of 13 bases. The CDR3 sequence is CASSSEGTLSNQPQHF. The CDR3 bases are TGTGCCAGCAGTTCCGAGGGGACCCTTAGCAATCAGCCCCAGCATTTT.

The V call is TRBV29-1, the J call TRBJ2-7; D assignment may be TRBD1 or TRBD2 (5 bases each). CDR3 size: 11 residues. Germline V gene lookup returns CDR1 SQVTM and CDR2 ANQGSEA. Trimming took off 7 bases at V and 3 bases at J, with 10 bases between the two ends. The CDR3 loop reads CSGAGGYEQYV. DNA for the CDR3: TGCAGCGGGGCTGGGGGCTACGAGCAGTACGTC.

The V and J genes are TRBV4-1 and TRBJ2-5; 11 bases map to TRBD2. Trimming removed 3 bases from V and 3 bases from J; junction bases left unmatched: 6. Germline assignment: CDR1 MGHRA and CDR2 YSYEKL. This CDR3 has 16 residues. CDR3 nucleotides: TGCGCCAGCAGCCACATTTTGACTAGCGGGAAAGAGACCCAGTACTTC. It codes for CASSHILTSGKETQYF.

The chain links TRBV18 to TRBJ1-1; 9 positions match TRBD1. Germline CDR1 is KGHSH and CDR2 is LQKENI. The ends lost 2 bases at V and 1 base at J; junction bases unmatched: 11. The CDR3 is 18 residues long. For the CDR3, the DNA is TGTGCCAGCTCACCAACCGGGACAGGGAGGGCCAGGAACACTGAAGCTTTCTTT. Translation gives CASSPTGTGRARNTEAFF. The full variable domain, completed using reference TRBV18 and TRBJ1-1, is NAGVMQNPRHLVRRRGQEARLRCSPMKGHSHVYWYRQLPEEGLKFMVYLQKENIIDESGMPKERFSAEFPKEGPSILRIQQVVRGDSAAYFCASSPTGTGRARNTEAFFGQGTRLTVV.

In DNA, the CDR3 is TGTGCCAGCAGGGACAGGGGAGGATCGACCCAGTACTTC. The encoded protein is CASRDRGGSTQYF. The chain uses TRBV6-5 and TRBJ2-5; 9 bases agree with TRBD1. Germline V gene lookup returns CDR1 MNHEY and CDR2 SVGAGI. V shed 6 bases, J shed 7 bases, and the junction held 6 bases outside the gene matches. This CDR3 is 13 amino acids long.

This chain links TRBV5-4 with TRBJ2-3; TRBD2 matches at 14 bases. The junction had 3 bases not matched to a gene; V was cut back by 4 bases and J by 2 bases. CDR1 SGHNT and CDR2 YYREEE come from the germline V gene (reference sequence). This CDR3 has 16 amino acids. The CDR3 coding sequence is TGTGCCAGCAGCCCGGGACTAGCGGGGGACACAGATACGCAGTATTTT. Its translation is CASSPGLAGDTDTQYF. The variable domain in full, completed from reference TRBV5-4 and TRBJ2-3, reads ETGVTQSPTHLIKTRGQQVTLRCSSQSGHNTVSWYQQALGQGPQFIFQYYREEENGRGNFPPRFSGLQFPNYSSELNVNALELDDSALYLCASSPGLAGDTDTQYFGPGTRLTVL.

This chain joins TRBV28 and TRBJ1-2; TRBD1 matches at 7 bases. CDR3 length: 15 residues. The J segment lost 0 bases and the V segment lost 8 bases, leaving 9 bases of the junction unmatched. Germline lookup yields CDR1 MDHEN and CDR2 SYDVKM. CDR3 in amino acids: CASGRPGTANYGYTF. In nucleotides, the CDR3 is TGTGCCAGCGGCCGCCCAGGGACAGCTAACTATGGCTACACCTTC.

The chain combines TRBV28 with TRBJ2-2, with D maybe TRBD1 (6 bases). The CDR3 has 14 amino acids. Trimming stripped 9 bases from V and 4 bases from J, with 15 bases between. Germline CDR1 is MDHEN and CDR2 is SYDVKM. The CDR3 is CASGQPGATGELFF. CDR3 bases: TGTGCCAGTGGACAGCCAGGGGCCACCGGGGAGCTGTTTTTT.

The chain links TRBV18 to TRBJ1-6; a possible D gene is TRBD1 (5 bases). Trimming took off 3 bases at V and 5 bases at J, with 14 bases between the two ends. Germline V gene lookup returns CDR1 KGHSH and CDR2 LQKENI. This CDR3 is built from 16 residues. The CDR3 DNA reads TGTGCCAGCTCACCCTCATGGGGGTCCAATAATTCACCCCTCCACTTT. It is translated as CASSPSWGSNNSPLHF.

The gene calls are TRBV2 and TRBJ2-2, with 8 bases that match TRBD1. Germline trimming cut 7 bases from V and 0 bases from J; bases unmatched to any gene: 4. This CDR3 has 15 residues. Per the germline V gene, CDR1 is SNHLY and CDR2 is FYNNEI. The CDR3 nucleotides are TGTGCCAGCAACCAGGACAGGGCGAACACCGGGGAGCTGTTTTTT. Translated: CASNQDRANTGELFF.

The rearrangement joins TRBV2 to TRBJ1-5; D not certain. The CDR3 extends over 13 amino acids. From germline, CDR1 is SNHLY and CDR2 FYNNEI. Trimming stripped 7 bases from V and 6 bases from J, with 13 bases between. CDR3 nucleotides: TGTGCCAGCAAACGAGACGGGCCTCAGCCCCAGCATTTT. Translated, it gives CASKRDGPQPQHF.

This clone was counted between two and nine times. The chain uses TRBV9 and TRBJ2-2; D may be TRBD1 (8 bases). Germline CDR1 SGDLS, CDR2 YYNGEE. The CDR3 totals 15 residues. The germline V and J ends were trimmed by 3 bases and 6 bases, with 15 bases remaining between them. CDR3 sequence: CASSAGQGGAGELFF. In DNA, the CDR3 is TGTGCCAGCAGCGCAGGACAGGGAGGGGCCGGGGAGCTGTTTTTT. The entire variable domain, with the rest obtained from reference TRBV9 and TRBJ2-2, is as follows: DSGVTQTPKHLITATGQRVTLRCSPRSGDLSVYWYQQSLDQGLQFLIQYYNGEERAKGNILERFSAQQFPDLHSELNLSSLELGDSALYFCASSAGQGGAGELFFGEGSRLTVL.

The gene calls are TRBV5-1 and TRBJ1-1; D is possibly TRBD1 (5 bases). From germline, CDR1 is SGHRS and CDR2 YFSETQ. The germline V and J ends were trimmed by 4 bases and 2 bases, with 12 bases remaining between them. This CDR3 has 14 amino acids. The CDR3 is CASSLQGQNTEAFF. CDR3 coding DNA: TGCGCCAGCAGCCTGCAGGGCCAAAACACTGAAGCTTTCTTT.

The rearrangement links TRBV28 to TRBJ2-2, with unresolved D. Trimming removed 2 bases from V and 2 bases from J, with 12 bases in between. The CDR3 is 16 amino acids. Per the germline V gene, CDR1 is MDHEN and CDR2 is SYDVKM. DNA for the CDR3: TGTGCCAGCAGTTTACCTACGAAAGTAAACACCGGGGAGCTGTTTTTT. Protein: CASSLPTKVNTGELFF.

This clone was picked up one time. The genes are TRBV4-1 and TRBJ1-2; TRBD1 agrees at 7 bases. The germline CDR1 and CDR2 sequences are MGHRA and YSYEKL. The V segment lost 5 bases and the J segment 5 bases; nucleotides outside the gene matches: 11. This CDR3 is built from 15 residues. CDR3 nucleotide sequence: TGCGCCAGCAGCGCTCCGGGACAGAGTAATTATGGCTACACCTTC. As protein: CASSAPGQSNYGYTF.

The CDR3 reads CATCLGTGDDTGELFF. The CDR3 DNA follows: TGTGCCACCTGCCTAGGGACAGGGGACGACACCGGGGAGCTGTTTTTT. J is TRBJ2-2 and V is TRBV28; 10 nucleotides align to TRBD1. J was trimmed by 3 bases and V by 10 bases; bases with no gene match: 11. From germline, CDR1 is MDHEN and CDR2 SYDVKM. There are 16 residues in the CDR3. The full variable domain, rest sourced from reference TRBV28 and TRBJ2-2, is DVKVTQSSRYLVKRTGEKVFLECVQDMDHENMFWYRQDPGLGLRLIYFSYDVKMKEKGDIPEGYSVSREKKERFSLILESASTNQTSMYLCATCLGTGDDTGELFFGEGSRLTVL.

This clone was counted only a few times. The J gene is TRBJ1-1, the V gene TRBV9; D is ambiguous. The CDR3 totals 13 residues. CDR1 and CDR2 from the germline V gene are SGDLS and YYNGEE. Trimming left V 3 bases short and J 1 base short, with 7 bases between. The CDR3 reads CASSATQNTEAFF. The DNA for the CDR3 is TGTGCCAGCAGCGCCACACAGAACACTGAAGCTTTCTTT.

In its sample, this clone was seen a few times. This chain connects TRBV4-2 to TRBJ2-1; TRBD2 matches at 12 bases. This CDR3 region has 15 residues. The ends lost 5 bases at V and 7 bases at J; junction bases unmatched: 6. Germline loops: CDR1 LGHNA, CDR2 YNFKEQ. CDR3 sequence reads: CASSLRLAGDNEQFF. CDR3 in DNA: TGTGCCAGCAGCTTACGACTAGCGGGGGATAATGAGCAGTTCTTC.

The rearrangement links TRBV9 to TRBJ1-6; 9 bases map to TRBD1. Germline trimming cut 4 bases from V and 10 bases from J; bases unmatched to any gene: 6. Germline CDR1 and CDR2: SGDLS and YYNGEE. The CDR3 length is 14 residues. CDR3 sequence reads: CASSQDRGGSPLHF. The CDR3 DNA reads TGTGCCAGCAGCCAGGACAGGGGTGGATCACCCCTCCACTTT.

V gene TRBV9 combines with J gene TRBJ2-3; tentative D call: TRBD1 (6 bases). Trimming took off 0 bases at V and 2 bases at J, with 13 bases between the two ends. CDR3 length: 16 amino acids. In germline, CDR1 is SGDLS, CDR2 YYNGEE. The CDR3 is CASSVGSGENTDTQYF. The CDR3 DNA follows: TGTGCCAGCAGCGTAGGGTCAGGGGAAAACACAGATACGCAGTATTTT.

The V call is TRBV24-1, the J call TRBJ2-3, with 9 bases aligning to TRBD1. Per the germline V gene, CDR1 is KGHDR and CDR2 is SFDVKD. V shed 3 bases, J shed 3 bases, and the junction held 3 bases outside the gene matches. The CDR3 totals 15 residues. The CDR3 nucleotides are TGTGCCACCAGTGATAACAGGGGGCGGACAGATACGCAGTATTTT. Its protein product is CATSDNRGRTDTQYF.

Only a few counts were recorded for this clone. The chain is built from TRBV2 and TRBJ1-5; weak D call: TRBD1 (5 bases). This CDR3 comprises 14 residues. V was shortened by 2 bases and J by 4 bases, with 9 bases between the two germline ends. Germline assignment: CDR1 SNHLY and CDR2 FYNNEI. In DNA, the CDR3 is TGTGCCAGCAGTGAAAGACAGATTAATCAGCCCCAGCATTTT. It is translated as CASSERQINQPQHF.

The chain links TRBV9 to TRBJ2-1; 12 bases fit TRBD2. V was clipped by 2 bases and J by 7 bases; unmatched bases: 4. This CDR3 region has 15 residues. The V gene's germline CDR1 is SGDLS and CDR2 YYNGEE. CDR3 in DNA: TGTGCCAGCAGCGTTGTCCTAGCGGGGGGGAATGAGCAGTTCTTC. It translates to CASSVVLAGGNEQFF.

In this sample, this clone turned up once. The CDR3 region has the DNA TGTGCCAGCAGTGAGAGGACAGGGTGGGTACCTAACTATGGCTACACCTTC. This gives the protein CASSERTGWVPNYGYTF. This chain uses TRBV6-1 with TRBJ1-2; 8 bases map to TRBD1. The CDR3 length is 17 residues. V lost 3 bases and J lost 0; bases outside the gene matches: 9. Germline CDR1 reads MNHNS; CDR2 reads SASEGT.

The rearrangement uses TRBV5-1 and TRBJ2-5; 8 nucleotides line up with TRBD2. Germline loops: CDR1 SGHRS, CDR2 YFSETQ. The CDR3 consists of 14 residues. Unmatched junction bases numbered 3, after V lost 4 bases and J lost 1 base. This chain's CDR3 is CASSAAGGQETQYF. CDR3 DNA sequence: TGCGCCAGCAGCGCGGCGGGGGGCCAAGAGACCCAGTACTTC.

The chain joins TRBV10-3 to TRBJ1-1; TRBD1 matches at 7 bases. The CDR3 is 13 amino acids. V gave up 6 bases and J gave up 3 bases; unmatched junction bases: 4. Germline CDR1 ENHRY, CDR2 SYGVKD. The CDR3 protein is CAIRQGVDTEAFF. The CDR3 DNA sequence: TGTGCCATCAGGCAGGGGGTAGACACTGAAGCTTTCTTT.